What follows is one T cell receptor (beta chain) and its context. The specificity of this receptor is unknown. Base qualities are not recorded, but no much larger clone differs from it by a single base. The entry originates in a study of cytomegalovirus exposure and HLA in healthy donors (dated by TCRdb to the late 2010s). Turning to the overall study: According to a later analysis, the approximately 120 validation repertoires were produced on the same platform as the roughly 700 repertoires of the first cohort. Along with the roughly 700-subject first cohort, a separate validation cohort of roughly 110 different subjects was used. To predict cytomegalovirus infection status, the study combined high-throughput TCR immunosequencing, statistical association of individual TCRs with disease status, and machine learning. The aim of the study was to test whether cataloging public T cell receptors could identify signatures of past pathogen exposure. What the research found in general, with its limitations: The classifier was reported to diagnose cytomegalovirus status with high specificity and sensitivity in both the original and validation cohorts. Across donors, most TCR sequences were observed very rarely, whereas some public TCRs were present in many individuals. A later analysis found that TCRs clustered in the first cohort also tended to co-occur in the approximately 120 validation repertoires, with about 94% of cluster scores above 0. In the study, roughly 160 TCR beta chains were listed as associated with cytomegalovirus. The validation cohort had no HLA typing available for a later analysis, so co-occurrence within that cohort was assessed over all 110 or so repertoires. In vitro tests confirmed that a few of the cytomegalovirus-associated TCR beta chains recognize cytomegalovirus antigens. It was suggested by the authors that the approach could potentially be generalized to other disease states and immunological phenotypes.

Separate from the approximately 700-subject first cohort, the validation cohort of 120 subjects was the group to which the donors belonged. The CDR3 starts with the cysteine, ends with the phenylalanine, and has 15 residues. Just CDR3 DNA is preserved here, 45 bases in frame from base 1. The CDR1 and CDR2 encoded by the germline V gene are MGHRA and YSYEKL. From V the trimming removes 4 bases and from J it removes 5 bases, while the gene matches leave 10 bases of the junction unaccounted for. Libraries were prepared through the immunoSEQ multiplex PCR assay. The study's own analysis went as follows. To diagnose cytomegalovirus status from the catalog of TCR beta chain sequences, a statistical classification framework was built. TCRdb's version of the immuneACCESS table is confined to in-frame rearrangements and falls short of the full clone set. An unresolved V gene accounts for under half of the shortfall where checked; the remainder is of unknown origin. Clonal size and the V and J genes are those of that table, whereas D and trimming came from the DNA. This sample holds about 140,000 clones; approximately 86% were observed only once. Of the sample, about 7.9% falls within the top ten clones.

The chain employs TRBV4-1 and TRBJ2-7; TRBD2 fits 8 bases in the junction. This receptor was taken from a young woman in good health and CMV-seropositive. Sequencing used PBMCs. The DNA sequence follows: TGCGCCAGCAGCCCAACCCGGGGGGGGCTCAACGAGCAGTACTTC. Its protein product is CASSPTRGGLNEQYF.